The 26 T cell receptor beta chains listed next were all sequenced from one sample in a study of T cell responses to AZD1222 COVID-19 vaccine. The table came from immunoSEQ multiplex PCR; TCRdb's copy has only in-frame clones and leaves some out. The repertoire holds about 180,000 clones, with about 86% as singletons. The source material was peripheral blood, sampled on day 0 of AZD1222 vaccination. The receptors derive from an adult in good health.

The CDR3 spells CASSVEGGHFAETQYF. The CDR3 region has the DNA TGTGCCAGCAGCGTAGAAGGGGGGCACTTCGCAGAGACCCAGTACTTC. The chain has TRBV9 and TRBJ2-5; D might be TRBD1 or TRBD2, each matching 6 bases. This CDR3 spans 16 amino acids. V lost 0 bases and J 4 bases, leaving 16 bases between the germline ends. From germline, CDR1 is SGDLS and CDR2 YYNGEE. The full variable domain, in which reference TRBV9 and TRBJ2-5 provide the parts outside the CDR3, is DSGVTQTPKHLITATGQRVTLRCSPRSGDLSVYWYQQSLDQGLQFLIQYYNGEERAKGNILERFSAQQFPDLHSELNLSSLELGDSALYFCASSVEGGHFAETQYFGPGTRLLVL.

V usage is TRBV10-2 and J usage is TRBJ1-1; the match to TRBD1 covers 9 bases. CDR1 is WSHSY, CDR2 SAAADI, per germline. The V and J ends lost 2 bases and 4 bases, in that order; junction bases with no gene match: 2. This CDR3 has 14 residues. The CDR3 protein is CASSEDRGFTEAFF. The DNA for the CDR3 is TGCGCCAGCAGTGAGGACAGGGGGTTCACTGAAGCTTTCTTT.

The chain uses TRBV7-9 and TRBJ2-3; D call uncertain. Germline V gene lookup returns CDR1 SEHNR and CDR2 FQNEAQ (reference sequence). There are 12 residues in the CDR3. Deletions cut 5 bases from V and 2 bases from J, with 5 bases between. Here the CDR3 reads CASSMLTDTQYF. In DNA, the CDR3 is TGTGCCAGCAGCATGCTCACAGATACGCAGTATTTT.

The gene calls are TRBV27 and TRBJ1-2, with 8 bases aligning to TRBD1. With 6 bases clipped from V and 3 bases from J, the junction kept 9 bases outside the gene matches. The CDR3 covers 15 residues. From germline, CDR1 is MNHEY and CDR2 SMNVEV (reference sequence). The CDR3 sequence is CASSLHRGDHYGYTF. The DNA of the CDR3 is TGTGCCAGCAGCCTACACAGGGGGGACCACTATGGCTACACCTTC.

The chain couples TRBV4-2 to TRBJ1-2, with a tentative D call TRBD1 (5 bases). The CDR3 spans 13 residues. The germline CDR1 and CDR2 sequences are LGHNA and YNFKEQ. The V and J ends lost 1 base and 5 bases respectively, with 8 bases between them. This CDR3 is CASSQGAGYGYTF. CDR3 nucleotides: TGTGCCAGCAGCCAAGGTGCAGGGTATGGCTACACCTTC.

This chain links TRBV7-2 with TRBJ2-7; TRBD2 is a possible D gene (5 bases). The CDR3 loop spans 13 amino acids. Germline V gives CDR1 SGHTA, CDR2 FQGNSA. Trimming cost V 5 bases and J 6 bases, with 14 bases left between them. CDR3 coding DNA: TGTGCCAGCAGCGAGGCGAGGAGGCCCGAGCAGTACTTC. This sequence encodes CASSEARRPEQYF.

This clone occurred once. This chain uses TRBV7-2 with TRBJ1-5; 8 bases are a match to TRBD1. The CDR3 loop spans 16 amino acids. J lost 3 bases, V lost 2 bases, and 6 bases had no gene match. Germline CDR1 SGHTA, CDR2 FQGNSA. The CDR3 is CASSLWPGGNNQPQHF. CDR3 sequence (DNA): TGTGCCAGCAGCTTATGGCCAGGGGGCAACAATCAGCCCCAGCATTTT.

CDR3 sequence reads: CASSYQGSSYNEQFF. The CDR3 region has the DNA TGTGCCAGCAGTTACCAAGGGTCTTCCTACAATGAGCAGTTCTTC. The rearrangement joins TRBV6-5 to TRBJ2-1; D is ambiguous. The CDR3 has 15 residues. The ends were cut back, 2 bases at V and 1 base at J, with 9 bases in the middle. Germline V gene data show CDR1 as MNHEY and CDR2 as SVGAGI.

This clone has just one count. The rearrangement uses TRBV5-4 and TRBJ2-1; TRBD2 aligns across 8 bases. CDR1 and CDR2 from the germline V gene are SGHNT and YYREEE (reference sequence). The CDR3 is 15 amino acids. Trimming at V came to 7 bases and at J to 5 bases, leaving 11 bases not matched to a gene. As DNA, the CDR3 is TGTGCCAGCTGCCTGACGGGGGGGGCGAACAATGAGCAGTTCTTC. It translates to CASCLTGGANNEQFF.

V is TRBV14 and J is TRBJ2-7; the match to TRBD2 covers 9 bases. The germline CDR1 and CDR2 sequences are SGHDN and FVKESK. The J segment lost 2 bases and the V segment lost 4 bases, leaving 6 bases of the junction unmatched. The CDR3 sequence is 15 residues long. CDR3 coding DNA: TGTGCCAGCAGCCCGGCCGGCGGGGGGGCCTACGAGCAGTACTTC. It specifies CASSPAGGGAYEQYF.

The chain carries TRBV19 and TRBJ1-2; no reliable D call. The CDR3 extends over 13 amino acids. Trimming left V 1 base short and J 8 bases short, with 11 bases between. Germline CDR1 LNHDA, CDR2 SQIVND (reference sequence). The CDR3, as DNA: TGTGCCAGTAGTATAGGGGGAGCGCGGGGCTACACCTTC. Its translation is CASSIGGARGYTF.

This chain links TRBV7-3 with TRBJ1-6; 8 positions match TRBD1. Germline assignment: CDR1 SGHTA and CDR2 FQGTGA. The CDR3 loop spans 15 amino acids. Germline trimming cut 2 bases from V and 10 bases from J; bases unmatched to any gene: 7. The CDR3 region is CASSLEGQGRSPLHF. The CDR3 DNA is TGTGCCAGCAGCTTAGAAGGACAGGGTCGGTCACCCCTCCACTTT.

This clone was recorded once. The V gene is TRBV20-1, the J gene TRBJ1-2; D unresolved. The CDR3 runs to 11 residues. In germline, CDR1 is DFQATT, CDR2 SNEGSKA (reference sequence). Trimming shortened V by 3 bases and J by 8 bases, and 10 bases separated the two germline ends. The CDR3 DNA sequence: TGCAGTGCTAGTAACGGCGAGGGCTACACCTTC. It encodes CSASNGEGYTF.

V gene TRBV19 combines with J gene TRBJ2-7; TRBD1 or TRBD2 may be the D gene (6 bases each). The CDR3 is 15 amino acids. V was trimmed by 7 bases and J by 7 bases, leaving 23 bases between them. CDR1 is LNHDA, CDR2 SQIVND, per germline (reference sequence). The CDR3 sequence is CASKEGQLFSGEQYF. DNA of the CDR3: TGTGCCAGTAAGGAGGGACAATTGTTTTCGGGGGAGCAGTACTTC.

The rearrangement links TRBV3-1 (or the pseudogene TRBV3-2) to TRBJ1-5, with a possible D match to TRBD1 (5 bases). The length of the CDR3 is 14 residues. CDR1 and CDR2 from the germline V gene are LGHDT and YNNKEL (reference sequence). Trimming took 0 bases from V and 5 from J, leaving 8 bases between them. CDR3 sequence: CASSQDVGDQPQHF. As DNA, the CDR3 is TGTGCCAGCAGCCAAGATGTAGGGGATCAGCCCCAGCATTTT.

The rearrangement uses TRBV5-6 and TRBJ1-3; no definite D call. The CDR3 has 15 residues. Trimming removed 4 bases at V and 0 bases at J, with 11 bases between. CDR1 SGHDT and CDR2 YYEEEE come from the germline V gene. CDR3 DNA sequence: TGTGCCAGCAGCCCACTCGGGGACTCTGGAAACACCATATATTTT. Encoded protein: CASSPLGDSGNTIYF.

The V gene is TRBV11-3, the J gene TRBJ2-2; the match to TRBD2 covers 10 bases. This CDR3 region has 17 residues. J gave up 2 bases and V 1 base, and 4 bases lay outside the gene matches. Germline CDR1 is SGHNT and CDR2 is YENEEA. Written as DNA, the CDR3 is TGTGCCAGCAGCTTAGCTCTAGCGGGGGCTAACACCGGGGAGCTGTTTTTT. It is translated as CASSLALAGANTGELFF.

This chain links TRBV7-9 with TRBJ2-7; 10 bases map to TRBD1. This CDR3 is built from 14 residues. V was clipped by 7 bases and J by 6 bases; unmatched bases: 9. The germline gives CDR1 SEHNR, CDR2 FQNEAQ (reference sequence). The CDR3 region has the DNA TGTGCCAGCACCCAGGGGACAGGGGATTTCGAGCAGTACTTC. Its translation is CASTQGTGDFEQYF.

CDR3 DNA sequence: TGTGCCAGCAGCTTGTGGGGAGATCAGCCCCAGCATTTT. Translated: CASSLWGDQPQHF. The chain uses TRBV7-3 and TRBJ1-5; D not certain. CDR1 and CDR2 from the germline V gene are SGHTA and FQGTGA. The CDR3 totals 13 residues. Between the trimmed V and J ends, which lost 3 bases and 5 bases, there was a span of 8 bases.

This rearrangement joins TRBV21-1 to TRBJ1-5. TRBV21-1 is a pseudogene locus. CDR3 length: 10 residues. As DNA, the CDR3 is TGTTGGTGCTTCCATCAGCCCCAGCATTTT. Translation: CWCFHQPQHF.

V gene TRBV2 combines with J gene TRBJ2-7, with 12 bases lining up with TRBD2. V gave up 6 bases and J gave up 3 bases; unmatched junction bases: 6. This CDR3 region has 15 residues. Germline assignment: CDR1 SNHLY and CDR2 FYNNEI. The CDR3 region is CASSLTSGGFYEQYF. CDR3 nucleotides: TGTGCCAGCAGCCTTACTAGCGGGGGGTTCTACGAGCAGTACTTC.

The chain is built from TRBV28 and TRBJ2-2; D is ambiguous. Deletions cut 4 bases from V and 2 bases from J, with 23 bases between. The V gene's germline CDR1 is MDHEN and CDR2 SYDVKM. The CDR3 totals 19 residues. The CDR3 reads CASSSSGHQSYFNTGELFF. CDR3 nucleotides: TGTGCCAGCAGTTCCTCGGGCCATCAGAGCTACTTTAACACCGGGGAGCTGTTTTTT.

The chain recombines TRBV5-4 with TRBJ1-6; weak D call: TRBD1 (6 bases). Germline CDR1 SGHNT, CDR2 YYREEE (reference sequence). CDR3 length equals 14 residues. V lost 3 bases and J lost 10, with 14 bases in between. The CDR3 DNA sequence: TGTGCCAGCAGCTCACGATCGCAGGGGTCACCCCTCCACTTT. Encoded protein: CASSSRSQGSPLHF.

This clone was recorded a few times. The chain carries TRBV7-9 and TRBJ2-2, with 11 bases identical to TRBD2. J lost 5 bases, V lost 5 bases, and 13 bases had no gene match. The CDR3 loop spans 18 amino acids. Germline CDR1 is SEHNR and CDR2 is FQNEAQ (reference sequence). The CDR3 coding sequence is TGTGCCAGCAGCACCCCCTTAGCGGGGGGGCCAGGTACCGGGGAGCTGTTTTTT. It codes for CASSTPLAGGPGTGELFF.

The J gene is TRBJ2-5, the V gene TRBV7-9; D perhaps matches TRBD2 (5 bases). The germline V and J ends were trimmed by 5 bases and 2 bases, with 18 bases remaining between them. This CDR3 contains 16 residues. Germline V gene sequence: CDR1 SEHNR, CDR2 FQNEAQ (reference sequence). CDR3 in amino acids: CASSQATVEAQETQYF. CDR3 coding DNA: TGTGCCAGCAGCCAGGCCACGGTGGAGGCTCAAGAGACCCAGTACTTC.

This chain joins TRBV19 and TRBJ2-5; no definite D call. The ends were cut back, 4 bases at V and 2 bases at J, with 11 bases in the middle. CDR1 and CDR2 (germline): LNHDA, SQIVND (reference sequence). CDR3 length: 14 amino acids. CDR3 sequence reads: CASSTRVGQETQYF. The CDR3 DNA is TGTGCCAGTAGTACCCGGGTGGGACAAGAGACCCAGTACTTC.